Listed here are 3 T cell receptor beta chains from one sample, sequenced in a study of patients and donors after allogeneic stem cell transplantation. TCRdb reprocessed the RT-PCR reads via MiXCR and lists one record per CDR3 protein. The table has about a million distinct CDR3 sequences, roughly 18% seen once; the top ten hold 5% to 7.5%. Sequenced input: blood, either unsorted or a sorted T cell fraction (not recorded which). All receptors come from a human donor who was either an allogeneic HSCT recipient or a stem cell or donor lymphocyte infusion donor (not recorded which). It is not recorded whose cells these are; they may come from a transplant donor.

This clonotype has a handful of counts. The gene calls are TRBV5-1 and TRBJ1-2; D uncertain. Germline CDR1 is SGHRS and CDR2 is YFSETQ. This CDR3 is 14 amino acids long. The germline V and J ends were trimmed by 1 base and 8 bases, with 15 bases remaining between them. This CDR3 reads CASSLHEGQAGYTF. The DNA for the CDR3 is TGCGCCAGCAGCTTGCATGAAGGGCAGGCGGGCTACACCTTC.

The CDR3 is CASSVRGDRTDTQYF. The DNA of the CDR3 is TGTGCCAGCAGCGTACGGGGGGACCGCACAGATACGCAGTATTTT. V is TRBV9 and J is TRBJ2-3; 7 bases are shared with TRBD2. This CDR3 spans 15 amino acids. J gave up 1 base and V 1 base, and 3 bases lay outside the gene matches. The germline CDR1 and CDR2 sequences are SGDLS and YYNGEE.

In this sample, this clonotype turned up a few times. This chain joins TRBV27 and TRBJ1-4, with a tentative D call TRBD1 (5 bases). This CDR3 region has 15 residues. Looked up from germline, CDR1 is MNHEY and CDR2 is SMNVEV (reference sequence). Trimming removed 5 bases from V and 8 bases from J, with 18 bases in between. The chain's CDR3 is CASSAQARISEKLFF. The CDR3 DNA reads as TGTGCCAGCAGTGCACAGGCGCGGATTTCGGAAAAACTGTTTTTT.